One TCR beta chain is described in this entry. Adults between about 18 and 89 years of age took part from 24 US areas. Participants' own reports of clinical history determined their cohort assignment. Sequenced by immunoSEQ multiplex PCR; TCRdb stores in-frame clones only, minus some. The sample has 200,000 or so clones, about 80% seen once; the top ten hold approximately 1.3%. The entry originates in a study of blood T cell repertoires in COVID-19. The TCR originated in a woman in her forties with acute COVID-19. The sample comprised PBMCs or T cells enriched from blood (not recorded which).

In DNA, the CDR3 is TGTGCCTGGTCGCGGGGGGTTTTAGAAAAACTGTTTTTT. It specifies CAWSRGVLEKLFF. This rearrangement joins TRBV30 to TRBJ1-4; D possibly corresponds to TRBD1 (5 bases). Germline V gives CDR1 GTSNPN, CDR2 SVGIG (reference sequence). The CDR3 sequence is 13 residues long. V was clipped by 5 bases and J by 8 bases, with 15 bases between them.